This is a list of T cell receptor beta chains from one sample in a study of T-cell reconstitution after alpha-beta-depleted transplantation in children. TCRdb fed the PCR reads into MiXCR, producing one record per CDR3 protein. Here the sample spans more than 400,000 distinct CDR3 sequences, roughly 11% being singletons. The sample in question was PBMCs, mostly from graft donor cells, obtained 180 days after TCRalphabeta/CD19-depleted stem cell transplant. The source is a female patient aged 2-9 years who had a stem cell transplant for aplastic anemia, so the T cells may come from the graft donor. The CDR3 runs from the conserved cysteine through the conserved F or W. The D gene is left open where the match is weak. Size is stated for part of the rows, as once, few or many counts, or as a class when the clone is expanded.

J,length,V,size,D,DNA,CDR3
TRBJ2-2,16,TRBV12-3/TRBV12-4,-,-,TGTGCCAGCAGTTTAGTTCCGGGGGCGAACACCGGGGAGCTGTTTTTT,CASSLVPGANTGELFF
TRBJ2-7,13,TRBV7-2,many,-,TGTGCCAGCAGCTTAGTCGAGCTGGGGGAGCAGTACTTC,CASSLVELGEQYF
TRBJ1-5,15,TRBV7-2,-,-,TGTGCCAGCAGCTTACAGGTGGGGAGCAATCAGCCCCAGCATTTT,CASSLQVGSNQPQHF
TRBJ1-6,17,TRBV20-1,few,-,TGCAGTGCTAGAGATAGGGACAAGAGCTCCTATAATTCACCCCTCCACTTT,CSARDRDKSSYNSPLHF
TRBJ2-1,13,TRBV10-1,-,-,TGCGCCAGCAGGTCGACGGGGCAGGGAGAGCAGTTCTTC,CASRSTGQGEQFF
TRBJ2-1,14,TRBV5-1,few,TRBD2,TGCGCCAGCCAGGGACTAGCTTGGTACAATGAGCAGTTCTTC,CASQGLAWYNEQFF
TRBJ2-3,15,TRBV28,many,-,TGTGCCAGTTATTCGGGGGGCGCGGGCACAGATACGCAGTATTTT,CASYSGGAGTDTQYF
TRBJ2-7,16,TRBV6-5,many,TRBD2,TGTGCCAGCAGTTACGGTAGCGGGAGGGGGGCCTACGAGCAGTACTTC,CASSYGSGRGAYEQYF
TRBJ2-2,17,TRBV14,-,-,TGTGCCAGCAGCCAAAAAACGGGGCGTCGGTTCCCCGGGGAGCTGTTTTTT,CASSQKTGRRFPGELFF
TRBJ2-1,16,TRBV5-1,few,-,TGCGCCAGCAGCTTGGTAGTGAACGACGGGGCAAAAATGCAGTTCTTC,CASSLVVNDGAKMQFF
TRBJ1-4,15,TRBV7-2,few,-,TGTGCCAGCAGCTCCTATTCAGGGATAAATGAAAAACTGTTTTTT,CASSSYSGINEKLFF
TRBJ2-1,14,TRBV4-3,-,TRBD2,TGCGCCAGCAGCCTCGGGACTAGGAACAATGAGCAGTTCTTC,CASSLGTRNNEQFF
TRBJ2-3,17,TRBV7-2,few,-,TGTGCCAGCAGCTTAGTGGGACTCACGGGCGGCACAGATACGCAGTATTTT,CASSLVGLTGGTDTQYF
TRBJ2-2,17,TRBV27,few,-,TGTGCCAGCAGTCTCCACCGGCCAGGGGACGGTGGCGGGGAGCTGTTTTTT,CASSLHRPGDGGGELFF
TRBJ1-5,16,TRBV28,-,-,TGTGCCAGCAGTTTAATGAGGGACCTTAGCAATCAGCCCCAGCATTTT,CASSLMRDLSNQPQHF
TRBJ1-1,14,TRBV20-1,many,TRBD1,TGCAGTGCTGACAGGGGATCAATGAACACTGAAGCTTTCTTT,CSADRGSMNTEAFF
TRBJ2-6,15,TRBV28,few,-,TGTGCCAGCAGTGCCATCGGAGCTGGGGCCAACGTCCTGACTTTC,CASSAIGAGANVLTF
TRBJ1-4,12,TRBV29-1,-,TRBD1,TGCAGCGTTGGTCGCAGGGGGGAAAAACTGTTTTTT,CSVGRRGEKLFF
TRBJ2-5,15,TRBV4-3,few,-,TGCGCCAGCAGCCAAGATGGCGGGGGCGGAGAGACCCAGTACTTC,CASSQDGGGGETQYF
TRBJ1-2,13,TRBV29-1,few,-,TGCAGCGTTGATGTGGGGAACCCGTGGGGCTACACCTTC,CSVDVGNPWGYTF
TRBJ1-2,13,TRBV18,few,-,TGTGCCAGCTCACCACGTAGGGTCGGAGGCTACACCTTC,CASSPRRVGGYTF
TRBJ1-1,16,TRBV28,-,-,TGTGCCAGCAGTTTTCATTCTGTCAATAATTGGGGGCCCTCTTTCTTT,CASSFHSVNNWGPSFF
TRBJ2-3,12,TRBV20-1,few,TRBD1,TGCAGTGCGCCCAAACAGGGGGATACGCAGTATTTT,CSAPKQGDTQYF
TRBJ1-2,13,TRBV29-1,few,-,TGCAGCGTTGAAGGAGTGGAGTACTATGGCTACACCTTC,CSVEGVEYYGYTF
TRBJ1-5,18,TRBV28,-,-,TGTGCCGCCGTCCCTGGAGCAGGGGCCCTTCGGAGCAATCAGCCCCAGCATTTT,CAAVPGAGALRSNQPQHF
TRBJ1-1,12,TRBV12-3/TRBV12-4,many,-,TGTGCCAGCAGTTTAAGTCACACTGAAGCTTTCTTT,CASSLSHTEAFF
TRBJ1-1,15,TRBV7-9,-,-,TGTGCCAGCAGCTTAATCAGGGTCCGGGACACTGAAGCTTTCTTT,CASSLIRVRDTEAFF
TRBJ2-1,15,TRBV19,-,TRBD1,TGTGCCAGTAGTGGGGACAGGGCCCGTCACGTTGAGCAGTTCTTC,CASSGDRARHVEQFF
TRBJ2-3,18,TRBV7-6,-,TRBD2,TGTGCCAGCAGCTTAGGCGCGGGGGGGAACTACCGCGGGGATACGCAGTATTTT,CASSLGAGGNYRGDTQYF
TRBJ1-1,12,TRBV13,-,-,TGTGCCAGCAGCTTCAATTTCTGGGAAGCTTTCTTT,CASSFNFWEAFF
TRBJ2-5,17,TRBV5-1,-,TRBD2,TGCGCCAGCAGCCTCCGATTGACTAGCGGGAGGGTGGAGACCCAGTACTTC,CASSLRLTSGRVETQYF
TRBJ2-1,15,TRBV6-1,-,-,TGTGCCAGCAGTCCGTTGGGGCGGGAAGGGGATGAGCAGTTCTTC,CASSPLGREGDEQFF
TRBJ2-2,15,TRBV30,-,TRBD2,TGTGCCTGGAGGCCAAGCGGGAGGAACACCGGGGAGCTGTTTTTT,CAWRPSGRNTGELFF
TRBJ2-2,17,TRBV15,many,TRBD2,TGTGCCACCAGCAGAGATTTTTTGGTAGCGGGAGCCGGGGAGCTGTTTTTT,CATSRDFLVAGAGELFF
TRBJ1-5,15,TRBV4-3,-,TRBD1,TGCGCCAGCAGCATACGACAGGGTAGCAATCAGCCCCAGCATTTT,CASSIRQGSNQPQHF
TRBJ2-3,14,TRBV24-1,few,-,TGTGCCACCAGTGTCCGGGGGAACACAGATACGCAGTATTTT,CATSVRGNTDTQYF
TRBJ2-3,14,TRBV5-1,many,TRBD1,TGCGCCAGCAGCGTGGGACAGGGGCCAGATACGCAGTATTTT,CASSVGQGPDTQYF
TRBJ2-3,15,TRBV2,few,TRBD2,TGTGCCAGCAGTGAGGGACTAGCGGGAGCAGATACGCAGTATTTT,CASSEGLAGADTQYF
TRBJ2-1,15,TRBV12-5,few,TRBD1,TGTGCTAGTGGTGCCCCCGGGACAGATATCTATGAGCAGTTCTTC,CASGAPGTDIYEQFF
TRBJ2-1,14,TRBV5-1,-,-,TGCGCCAGCAGCTTAGCGAACAGATACAATGAGCAGTTCTTC,CASSLANRYNEQFF
TRBJ1-1,15,TRBV5-1,few,TRBD1,TGCGCCAGCAGCGGGGTACAGGGGGCGCGGACTGAAGCTTTCTTT,CASSGVQGARTEAFF
TRBJ2-1,14,TRBV7-2,few,TRBD1,TGTGCCAGCAGCTACCCCAGGGACAGGGATGAGCAGTTCTTC,CASSYPRDRDEQFF
TRBJ2-3,12,TRBV30,many,-,TGTGCCTGGAGTCGGTCGTCAGATACGCAGTATTTT,CAWSRSSDTQYF
TRBJ2-1,12,TRBV7-9,few,-,TGTGCCAGCAGCTTAAAACCTGTTGAGCAGTTCTTC,CASSLKPVEQFF
TRBJ2-1,14,TRBV20-1,-,TRBD2,TGCAGTGCCCCGGGACTAGCGGGAATCAATGAGCAGTTCTTC,CSAPGLAGINEQFF
TRBJ2-2,14,TRBV20-1,many,TRBD2,TGCAGTGCTAGACTAGCGGAGAACACCGGGGAGCTGTTTTTT,CSARLAENTGELFF
TRBJ2-3,15,TRBV7-9,-,-,TGTGCCAGCAGCCCCACGGCCAGGGACACAGATACGCAGTATTTT,CASSPTARDTDTQYF
TRBJ2-5,16,TRBV29-1,many,-,TGCAGCGTTGAAGTCCTAGGCAGGCCCATTCAAGAGACCCAGTACTTC,CSVEVLGRPIQETQYF
TRBJ2-1,12,TRBV11-2,few,TRBD1,TGTGCCAGCAGCTTGCGACAGGGTACGCAGTTCTTC,CASSLRQGTQFF
TRBJ2-7,13,TRBV5-6,many,-,TGTGCCAGCAGCTTAGGGAGGACCTACGAGCAGTACTTC,CASSLGRTYEQYF
TRBJ2-2,15,TRBV20-1,-,TRBD1,TGCAGTGCAGAAGACAGGGGGCGAGACACCGGGGAGCTGTTTTTT,CSAEDRGRDTGELFF
TRBJ2-5,13,TRBV28,few,-,TGTGCCAGCAGTTTCTCCCAAATGGAGACCCAGTACTTC,CASSFSQMETQYF
TRBJ2-1,14,TRBV29-1,-,-,TGCAGCGTCGGACAAGCAAGCTCCTACAATGAGCAGTTCTTC,CSVGQASSYNEQFF
TRBJ2-2,14,TRBV2,-,TRBD1,TGTGCCAGCAAGGGACAGGGGGTCGTCGGGGAGCTGTTTTTT,CASKGQGVVGELFF
TRBJ2-7,16,TRBV5-6,few,TRBD1,TGTGCCAGCAGCGGCAACAGGGGGCGGGCGGATTACGAGCAGTACTTC,CASSGNRGRADYEQYF
TRBJ2-5,16,TRBV7-2,-,TRBD1,TGTGCCAGCAGCCCCTATTTTAGGACAGGCCAAGAGACCCAGTACTTC,CASSPYFRTGQETQYF
TRBJ1-6,15,TRBV20-1,-,TRBD1,TGCAGTGCTAGCGGGACAGGGGCTCCCCATTCACCCCTCCACTTT,CSASGTGAPHSPLHF
TRBJ2-7,16,TRBV3-1,-,TRBD2,TGTGCCAGCAGCCCTCAGACTAGCGGGAATACCTACGAGCAGTACTTC,CASSPQTSGNTYEQYF
TRBJ1-5,16,TRBV20-1,-,TRBD1,TGCAGTGCTAGAGGTGGGACAGCATATAGCAATCAGCCCCAGCATTTT,CSARGGTAYSNQPQHF